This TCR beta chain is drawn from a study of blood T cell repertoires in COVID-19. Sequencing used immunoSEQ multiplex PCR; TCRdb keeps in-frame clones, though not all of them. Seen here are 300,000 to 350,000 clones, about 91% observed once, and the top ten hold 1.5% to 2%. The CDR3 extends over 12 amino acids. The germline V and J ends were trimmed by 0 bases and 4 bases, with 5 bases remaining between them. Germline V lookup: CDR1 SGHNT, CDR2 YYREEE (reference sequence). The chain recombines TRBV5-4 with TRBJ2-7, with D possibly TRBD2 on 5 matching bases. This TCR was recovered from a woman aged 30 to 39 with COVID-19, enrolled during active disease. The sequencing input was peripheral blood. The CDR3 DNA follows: TGTGCCAGCAGCTTGGGCGGGTACGAGCAGTACTTC. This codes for CASSLGGYEQYF. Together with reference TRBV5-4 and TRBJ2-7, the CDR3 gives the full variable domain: ETGVTQSPTHLIKTRGQQVTLRCSSQSGHNTVSWYQQALGQGPQFIFQYYREEENGRGNFPPRFSGLQFPNYSSELNVNALELDDSALYLCASSLGGYEQYFGPGTRLTVT.